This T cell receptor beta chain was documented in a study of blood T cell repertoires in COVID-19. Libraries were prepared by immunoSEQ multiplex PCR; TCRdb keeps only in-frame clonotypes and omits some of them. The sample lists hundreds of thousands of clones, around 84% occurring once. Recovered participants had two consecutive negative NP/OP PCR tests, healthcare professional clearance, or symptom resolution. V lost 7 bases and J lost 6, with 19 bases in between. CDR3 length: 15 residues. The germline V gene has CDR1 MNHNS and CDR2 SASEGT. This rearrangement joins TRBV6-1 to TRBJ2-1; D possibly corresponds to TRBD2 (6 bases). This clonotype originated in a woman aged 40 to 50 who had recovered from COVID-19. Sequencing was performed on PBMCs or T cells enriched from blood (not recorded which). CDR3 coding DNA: TGTGCCAGCAAATTCAGGACTACTCCGGCCAATGAGCAGTTCTTC. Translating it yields CASKFRTTPANEQFF.